This T cell receptor beta chain derives from a study of T cells after yellow fever vaccination. At the level of the study: The fractions with low cell numbers were processed using SMART-Seq v4 Ultra Low Input. Study-wide points: Detected again after the booster were most primary-vaccination clones, at nearly 97% CD4 and about 90% CD8. Contamination of FACS-sorted repertoires by abundant clonotypes from the bulk population could occur.

TCRdb itself ran the 5' RACE reads through MiXCR, one entry per CDR3 protein. The data show some 350,000 distinct CDR3 sequences, 3.5% to 4.5% seen once. The sample holds a few counts of this clonotype. Its antigen remains unknown. The CDR3 spans 18 residues. The V gene lost 7 bases and the J gene lost 0 bases, with 22 bases spanning the gap. Germline V gene sequence: CDR1 MNHEY, CDR2 SVGEGT. The chain recombines TRBV6-2 or TRBV6-3 with TRBJ2-1, with D maybe TRBD2 (6 bases). The starting material was PBMCs, obtained 5 days after the yellow fever booster vaccination. The clonotype comes from a man aged 18 to 35 who received the YFV17D yellow fever vaccine. Written as DNA, the CDR3 is TGTGCCAGCACAACCACCTCGGCGGGCGGGGACTCCTACAATGAGCAGTTCTTC. Residues: CASTTTSAGGDSYNEQFF.